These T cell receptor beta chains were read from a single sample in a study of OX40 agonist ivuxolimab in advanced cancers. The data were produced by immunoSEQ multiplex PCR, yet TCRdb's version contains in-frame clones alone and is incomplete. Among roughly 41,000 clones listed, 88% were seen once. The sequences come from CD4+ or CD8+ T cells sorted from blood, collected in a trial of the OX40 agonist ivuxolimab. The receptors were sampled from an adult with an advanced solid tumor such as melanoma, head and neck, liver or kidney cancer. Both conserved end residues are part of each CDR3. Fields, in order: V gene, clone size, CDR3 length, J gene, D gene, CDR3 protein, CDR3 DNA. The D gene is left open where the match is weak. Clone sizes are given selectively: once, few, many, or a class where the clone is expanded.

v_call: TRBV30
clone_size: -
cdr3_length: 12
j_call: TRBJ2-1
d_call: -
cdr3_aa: CAWSAGIHEQFF
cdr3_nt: TGTGCCTGGAGTGCAGGGATCCATGAGCAGTTCTTC

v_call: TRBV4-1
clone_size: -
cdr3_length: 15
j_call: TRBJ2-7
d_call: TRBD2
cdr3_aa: CASSQGGGGYYEQYF
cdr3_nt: TGCGCCAGCAGCCAAGGCGGCGGGGGGTACTACGAGCAGTACTTC

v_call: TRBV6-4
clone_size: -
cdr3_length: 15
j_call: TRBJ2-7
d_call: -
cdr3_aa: CASSERRGISYEQYF
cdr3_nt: TGTGCCAGCAGTGAGCGACGGGGGATCTCCTACGAGCAGTACTTC

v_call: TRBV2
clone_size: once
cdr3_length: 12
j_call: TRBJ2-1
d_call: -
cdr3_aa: CASSETGFEQFF
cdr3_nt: TGTGCCAGCAGTGAAACGGGGTTCGAGCAGTTCTTC

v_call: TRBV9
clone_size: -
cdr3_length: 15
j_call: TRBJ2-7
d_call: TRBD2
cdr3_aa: CASSEVAGATYEQYF
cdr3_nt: TGTGCCAGCAGCGAGGTAGCGGGGGCAACCTACGAGCAGTACTTC

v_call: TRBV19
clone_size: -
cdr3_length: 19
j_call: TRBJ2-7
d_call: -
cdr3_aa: CASSMYAPGLGGASYEQYF
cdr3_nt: TGTGCCAGTAGTATGTACGCCCCGGGTCTCGGAGGGGCTTCCTACGAGCAGTACTTC

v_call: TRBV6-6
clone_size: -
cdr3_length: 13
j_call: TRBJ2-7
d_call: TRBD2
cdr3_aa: CASSYSLDRGEYF
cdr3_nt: TGTGCCAGCAGTTACTCTCTCGACCGGGGGGAGTACTTC

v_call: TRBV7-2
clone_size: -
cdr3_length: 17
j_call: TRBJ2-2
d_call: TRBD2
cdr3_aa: CASSLPRLAGLTGELFF
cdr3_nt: TGTGCCAGCAGCTTACCCCGACTAGCGGGACTTACCGGGGAGCTGTTTTTT

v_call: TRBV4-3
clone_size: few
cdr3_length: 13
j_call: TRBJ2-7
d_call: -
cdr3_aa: CASSQESGNEQYF
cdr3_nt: TGCGCCAGCAGCCAAGAATCGGGTAACGAGCAGTACTTC

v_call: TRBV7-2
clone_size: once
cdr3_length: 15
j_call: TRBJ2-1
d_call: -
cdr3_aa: CASSLDTGPYNEQFF
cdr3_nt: TGTGCCAGCAGCTTAGATACGGGACCCTACAATGAGCAGTTCTTC

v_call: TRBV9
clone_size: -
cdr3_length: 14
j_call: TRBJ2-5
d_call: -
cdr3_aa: CASSDPDSQETQYF
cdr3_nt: TGTGCCAGCAGCGATCCGGACAGTCAAGAGACCCAGTACTTC

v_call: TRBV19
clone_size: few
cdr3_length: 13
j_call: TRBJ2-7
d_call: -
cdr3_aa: CASGDQAAYEQYF
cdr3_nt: TGTGCCAGCGGGGACCAGGCAGCCTACGAGCAGTACTTC

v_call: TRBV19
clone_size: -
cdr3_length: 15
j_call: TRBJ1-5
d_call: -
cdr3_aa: CASSILGVHNQPQHF
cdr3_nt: TGTGCCAGTAGTATCCTAGGGGTTCACAATCAGCCCCAGCATTTT